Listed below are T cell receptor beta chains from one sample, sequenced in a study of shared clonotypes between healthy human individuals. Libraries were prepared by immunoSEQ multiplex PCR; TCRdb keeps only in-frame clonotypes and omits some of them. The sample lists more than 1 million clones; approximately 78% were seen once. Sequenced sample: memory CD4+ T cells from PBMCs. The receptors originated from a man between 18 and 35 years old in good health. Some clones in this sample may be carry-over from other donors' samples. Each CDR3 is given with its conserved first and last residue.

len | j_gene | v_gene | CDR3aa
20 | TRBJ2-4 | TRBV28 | CASSFVPGTGGVRSKNIQYF
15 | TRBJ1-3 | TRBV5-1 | CASSVDRTSGNTIYF
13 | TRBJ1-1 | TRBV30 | CAWSSYRESEAFF
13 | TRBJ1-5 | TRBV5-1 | CASSLAGVQPQHF
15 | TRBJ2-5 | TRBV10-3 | CAISEWREGQETQYF
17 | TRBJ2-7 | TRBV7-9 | CASSPRGSGRALYEQYF
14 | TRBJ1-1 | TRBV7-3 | CASSFTPGSTEAFF
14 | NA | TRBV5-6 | CASSLGRPRNEQYF
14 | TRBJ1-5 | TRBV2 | CASRAVEGNQPQHF
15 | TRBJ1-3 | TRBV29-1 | CSVDRLLSSGNTIYF
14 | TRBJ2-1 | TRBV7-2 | CASSLGQTYNEQFF
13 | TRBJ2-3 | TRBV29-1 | CSSRVDITDTQYF
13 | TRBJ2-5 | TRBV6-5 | CASSLDRDQTQYF
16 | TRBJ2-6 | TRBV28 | CASRDRGDSGANVLTF
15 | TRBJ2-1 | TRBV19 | CASSIIWGGQNEQFF
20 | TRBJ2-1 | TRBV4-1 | CASSQLDLIPSTSSYNEQFF
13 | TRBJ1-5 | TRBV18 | CASSPGLGQPQHF
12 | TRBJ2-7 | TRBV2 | CASSREEEGQYF
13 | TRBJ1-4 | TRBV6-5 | CASSEGKREKLFF
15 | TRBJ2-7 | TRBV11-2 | CASSFTSGQGGEQYF
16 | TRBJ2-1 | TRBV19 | CASSIKAGLAGNEQFF
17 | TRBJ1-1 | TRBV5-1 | CASSRPLTTGLNTEAFF
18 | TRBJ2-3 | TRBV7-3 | CASSLGSLRLAGTDTQYF
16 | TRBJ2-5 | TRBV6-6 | CASSTTGQILQETQYF
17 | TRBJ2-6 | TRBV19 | CASSIGQGWGRANVLTF
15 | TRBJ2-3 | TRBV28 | CASSPGLAGVDTQYF
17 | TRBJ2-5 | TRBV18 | CASSPRSGVGHQETQYF
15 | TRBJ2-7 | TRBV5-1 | CASSLVGGISYEQYF
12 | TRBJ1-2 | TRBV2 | CARSLNRQSYTF
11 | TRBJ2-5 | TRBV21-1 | CASSPSETQYF
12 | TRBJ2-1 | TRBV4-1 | CASSQDTGSQFF
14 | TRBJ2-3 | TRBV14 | CASSQRVSTDTQYF
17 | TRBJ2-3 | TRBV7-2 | CASSLGRWASSTDTQYF
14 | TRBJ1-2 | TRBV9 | CASSVGGSLVGYTF
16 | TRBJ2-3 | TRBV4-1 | CASSPETGLAADTQYF
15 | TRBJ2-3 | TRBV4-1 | CASSRSQGSADTQYF
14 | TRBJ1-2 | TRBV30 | CAFFQGGEVYGYTF
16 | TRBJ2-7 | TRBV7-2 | CASSLASGQAAYEQYF
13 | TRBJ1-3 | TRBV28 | CASSARGPITIYF
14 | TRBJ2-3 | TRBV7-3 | CASSLTSGRDTQYF
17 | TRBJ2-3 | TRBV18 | CASSRRTSGMRADTQYF
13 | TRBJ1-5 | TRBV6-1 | CASRNKGDQPQHF